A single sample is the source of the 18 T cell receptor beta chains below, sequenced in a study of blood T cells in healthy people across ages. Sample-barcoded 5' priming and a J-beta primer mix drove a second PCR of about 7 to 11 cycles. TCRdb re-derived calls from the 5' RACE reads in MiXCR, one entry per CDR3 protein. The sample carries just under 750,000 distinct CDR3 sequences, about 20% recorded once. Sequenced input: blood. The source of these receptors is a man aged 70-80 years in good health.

The CDR3 protein is CASLQEGSAKNIQYF. CDR3 DNA: TGTGCCAGCCTACAGGAAGGGTCAGCCAAAAACATTCAGTACTTC. This chain links TRBV7-2 with TRBJ2-4, with D tentatively TRBD1 (5 bases). The CDR3 covers 15 residues. V lost 8 bases to trimming and J lost 0 bases, with 14 bases between them. From germline, CDR1 is SGHTA and CDR2 FQGNSA.

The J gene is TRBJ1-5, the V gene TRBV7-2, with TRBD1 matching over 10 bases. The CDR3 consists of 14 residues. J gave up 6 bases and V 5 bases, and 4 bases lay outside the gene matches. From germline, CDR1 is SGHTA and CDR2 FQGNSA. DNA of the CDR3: TGTGCCAGCAGCGGGACAGGGGTGGTTCAGCCCCAGCATTTT. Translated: CASSGTGVVQPQHF. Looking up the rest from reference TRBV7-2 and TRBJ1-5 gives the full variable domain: GAGVSQSPSNKVTEKGKDVELRCDPISGHTALYWYRQSLGQGLEFLIYFQGNSAPDKSGLPSDRFSAERTGGSVSTLTIQRTQQEDSAVYLCASSGTGVVQPQHFGDGTRLSIL.

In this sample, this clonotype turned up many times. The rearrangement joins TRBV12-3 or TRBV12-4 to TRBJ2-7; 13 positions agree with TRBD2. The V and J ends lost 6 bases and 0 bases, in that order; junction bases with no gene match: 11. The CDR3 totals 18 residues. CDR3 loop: CASSLGSTSGRASYEQYV. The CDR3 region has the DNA TGTGCCAGCAGCCTAGGGTCCACTAGCGGGAGGGCCTCCTACGAGCAGTACGTC.

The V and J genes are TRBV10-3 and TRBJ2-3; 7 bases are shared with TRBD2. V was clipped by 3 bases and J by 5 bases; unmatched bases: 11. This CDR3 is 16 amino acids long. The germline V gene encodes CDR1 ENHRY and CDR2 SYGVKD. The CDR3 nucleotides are TGTGCCATCAGTGAAGCTGGGCGGGAGTGGGAAGATACGCAGTATTTT. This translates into CAISEAGREWEDTQYF.

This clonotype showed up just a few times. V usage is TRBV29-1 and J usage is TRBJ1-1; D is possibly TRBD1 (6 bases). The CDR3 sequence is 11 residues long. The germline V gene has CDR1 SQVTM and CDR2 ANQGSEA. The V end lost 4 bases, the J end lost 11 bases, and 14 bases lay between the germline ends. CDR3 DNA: TGCAGCGTTGCCGGGGGCGAGTCCGCTTTCTTT. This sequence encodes CSVAGGESAFF. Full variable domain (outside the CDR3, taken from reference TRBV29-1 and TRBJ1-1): SAVISQKPSRDICQRGTSLTIQCQVDSQVTMMFWYRQQPGQSLTLIATANQGSEATYESGFVIDKFPISRPNLTFSTLTVSNMSPEDSSIYLCSVAGGESAFFGQGTRLTVV.

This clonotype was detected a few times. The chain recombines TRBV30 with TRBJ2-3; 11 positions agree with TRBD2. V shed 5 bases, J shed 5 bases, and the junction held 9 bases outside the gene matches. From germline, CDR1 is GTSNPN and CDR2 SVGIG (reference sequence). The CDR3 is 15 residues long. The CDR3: CAWAPTSGAGDTQYF. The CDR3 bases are TGTGCCTGGGCCCCGACTAGCGGGGCCGGAGATACGCAGTATTTT.

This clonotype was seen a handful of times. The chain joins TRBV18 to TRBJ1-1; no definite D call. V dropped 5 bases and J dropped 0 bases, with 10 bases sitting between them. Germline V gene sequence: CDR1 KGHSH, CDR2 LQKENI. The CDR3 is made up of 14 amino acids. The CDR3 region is CASSIRQMNTEAFF. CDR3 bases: TGTGCCAGCTCAATCAGGCAAATGAACACTGAAGCTTTCTTT.

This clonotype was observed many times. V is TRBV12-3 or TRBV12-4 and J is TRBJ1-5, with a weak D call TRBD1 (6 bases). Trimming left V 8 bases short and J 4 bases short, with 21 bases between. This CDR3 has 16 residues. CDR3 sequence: CASSPRGDKGNQPQHF. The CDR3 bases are TGTGCCAGCTCTCCCCGGGGGGACAAGGGGAATCAGCCCCAGCATTTT.

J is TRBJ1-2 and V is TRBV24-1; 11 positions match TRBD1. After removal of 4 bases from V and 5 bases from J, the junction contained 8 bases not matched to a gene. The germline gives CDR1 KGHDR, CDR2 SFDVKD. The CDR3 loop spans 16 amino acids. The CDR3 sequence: CATSDSRTGGRYGYTF. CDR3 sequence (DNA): TGTGCCACCAGTGACTCCAGGACAGGGGGCAGGTATGGCTACACCTTC.

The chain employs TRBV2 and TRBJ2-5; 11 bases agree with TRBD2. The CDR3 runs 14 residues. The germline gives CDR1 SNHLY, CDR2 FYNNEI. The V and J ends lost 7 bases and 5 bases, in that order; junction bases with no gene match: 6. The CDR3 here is CASKILAGVETQYF. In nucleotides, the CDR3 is TGTGCCAGCAAAATACTAGCGGGAGTGGAGACCCAGTACTTC.

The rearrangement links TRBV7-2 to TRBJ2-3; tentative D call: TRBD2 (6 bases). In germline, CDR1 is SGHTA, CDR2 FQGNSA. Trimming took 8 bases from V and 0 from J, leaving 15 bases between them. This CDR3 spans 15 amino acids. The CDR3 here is CASFKAGLSTDTQYF. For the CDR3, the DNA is TGTGCCAGCTTTAAGGCGGGACTCAGCACAGATACGCAGTATTTT.

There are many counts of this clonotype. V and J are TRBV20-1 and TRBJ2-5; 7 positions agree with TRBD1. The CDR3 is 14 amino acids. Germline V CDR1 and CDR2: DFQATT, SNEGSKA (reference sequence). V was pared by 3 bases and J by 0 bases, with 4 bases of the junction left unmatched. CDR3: CSASTGQYQETQYF. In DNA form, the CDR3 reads TGCAGTGCTAGTACGGGACAGTACCAAGAGACCCAGTACTTC.

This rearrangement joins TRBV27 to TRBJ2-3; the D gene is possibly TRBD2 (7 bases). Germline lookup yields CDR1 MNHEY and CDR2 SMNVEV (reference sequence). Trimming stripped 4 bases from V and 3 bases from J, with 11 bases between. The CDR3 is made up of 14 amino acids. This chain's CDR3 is CASSWGGPTDTQYF. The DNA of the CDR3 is TGTGCCAGCAGTTGGGGGGGGCCTACAGATACGCAGTATTTT.

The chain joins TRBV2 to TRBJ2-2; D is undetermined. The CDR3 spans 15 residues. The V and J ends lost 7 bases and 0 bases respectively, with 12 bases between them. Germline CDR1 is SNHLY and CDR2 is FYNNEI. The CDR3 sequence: CASNGFTTNTGELFF. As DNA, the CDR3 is TGTGCCAGCAATGGGTTCACCACGAACACCGGGGAGCTGTTTTTT.

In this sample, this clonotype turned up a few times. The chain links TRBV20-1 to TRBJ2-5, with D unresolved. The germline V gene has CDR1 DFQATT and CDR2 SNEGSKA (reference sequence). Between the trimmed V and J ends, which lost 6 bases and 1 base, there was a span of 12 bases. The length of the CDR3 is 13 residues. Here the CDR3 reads CSAPDRAQETQYF. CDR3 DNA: TGCAGTGCACCCGACCGAGCCCAAGAGACCCAGTACTTC.

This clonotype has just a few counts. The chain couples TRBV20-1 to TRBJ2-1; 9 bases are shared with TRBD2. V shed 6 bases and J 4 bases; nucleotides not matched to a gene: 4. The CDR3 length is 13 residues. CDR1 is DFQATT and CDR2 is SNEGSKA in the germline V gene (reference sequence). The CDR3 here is CSAVSGSYNEQFF. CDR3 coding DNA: TGCAGTGCCGTTAGCGGGAGTTACAATGAGCAGTTCTTC.

Written as DNA, the CDR3 is TGCAGCGTTGCAGTAGGGACCCAGCCCCAGCATTTT. It yields the protein CSVAVGTQPQHF. V gene TRBV29-1 combines with J gene TRBJ1-5; TRBD1 might be the D (5 bases). Per germline, CDR1 SQVTM and CDR2 ANQGSEA. V was pared by 4 bases and J by 7 bases, with 11 bases between. The CDR3 is 12 amino acids. The full variable domain, completed using reference TRBV29-1 and TRBJ1-5, is SAVISQKPSRDICQRGTSLTIQCQVDSQVTMMFWYRQQPGQSLTLIATANQGSEATYESGFVIDKFPISRPNLTFSTLTVSNMSPEDSSIYLCSVAVGTQPQHFGDGTRLSIL.

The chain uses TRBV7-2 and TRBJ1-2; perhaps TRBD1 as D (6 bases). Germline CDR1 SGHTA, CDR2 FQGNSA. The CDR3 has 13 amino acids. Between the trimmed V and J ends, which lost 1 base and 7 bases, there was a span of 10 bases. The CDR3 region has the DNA TGTGCCAGCAGCTTAGTGGGGGCTGGTGGCTACACCTTC. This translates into CASSLVGAGGYTF.